The rows below give T cell receptor beta chains drawn from one sample of a study of blood T cell repertoires in COVID-19. The method was immunoSEQ multiplex PCR; TCRdb's version includes in-frame clones alone and lacks a portion of them. The repertoire holds about 210,000 clones, about 86% seen once, with 1.4% to 1.5% in the top ten. The source material was peripheral blood. The receptors originated from a man between 18 and 29 years old with active or convalescent COVID-19. The CDR3 runs from the conserved cysteine through the conserved F or W. Fields, in order: clone size, D gene, J gene, V gene, CDR3 length, CDR3 protein, CDR3 DNA. D genes are given only for firm matches. Only some rows state a clone size, as once, few, many or a class for expanded clones.

.	TRBD2	TRBJ2-7	TRBV4-3	16	CASSQDIAGVGQEQYF	TGCGCCAGCAGCCAAGATATAGCGGGAGTAGGTCAGGAGCAGTACTTC
once	.	TRBJ2-1	TRBV5-4	12	CASSLEGDEQFF	TGTGCCAGCAGCTTGGAAGGGGATGAGCAGTTCTTC
once	TRBD1	TRBJ2-1	TRBV19	14	CASRTGGSYNEQFF	TGTGCCAGCAGAACAGGGGGCTCCTACAATGAGCAGTTCTTC
.	TRBD1	TRBJ1-3	TRBV28	16	CASSHGTGAAGNTIYF	TGTGCCAGCAGTCACGGGACAGGGGCCGCGGGAAACACCATATATTTT
.	.	TRBJ2-7	TRBV14	12	CASSHKHGQQYF	TGTGCCAGCAGCCACAAGCATGGTCAGCAGTACTTC
.	.	TRBJ2-3	TRBV30	13	CATPTASTDTQYF	TGTGCCACCCCGACAGCTAGCACAGATACGCAGTATTTT
.	.	TRBJ2-7	TRBV2	11	CAMTRAYEQYF	TGTGCCATGACCAGGGCTTACGAGCAGTACTTC
.	TRBD1	TRBJ2-1	TRBV19	14	CASRYRDRGHEQFF	TGTGCCAGTAGATACCGGGACAGGGGGCATGAGCAGTTCTTC
once	TRBD2	TRBJ2-1	TRBV9	18	CASSVVGGLGLAINEQFF	TGTGCCAGCAGCGTAGTAGGAGGATTGGGACTAGCGATCAATGAGCAGTTCTTC
.	.	TRBJ2-7	TRBV25-1	15	CASSESRRGNYEQYF	TGTGCCAGCAGTGAAAGTCGGCGCGGAAACTACGAGCAGTACTTC
.	TRBD1	TRBJ2-7	TRBV6-5	13	CASRWDSSYEQYF	TGTGCCAGCAGGTGGGACAGCTCCTACGAGCAGTACTTC
.	TRBD1	TRBJ1-5	TRBV27	14	CASSLSRGQQPQHF	TGTGCCAGCAGTTTATCCAGGGGGCAACAGCCCCAGCATTTT
.	.	TRBJ1-4	TRBV19	16	CASILSPAGRREKLFF	TGTGCCAGTATTTTGTCCCCCGCGGGGCGCCGGGAAAAACTGTTTTTT
.	TRBD1	TRBJ1-2	TRBV19	12	CASRTGNYGYTF	TGTGCCAGTAGGACAGGGAACTATGGCTACACCTTC
.	.	TRBJ1-5	TRBV6-2/TRBV6-3	15	CASSYPSGGNQPQHF	TGTGCCAGCAGTTACCCGTCGGGAGGCAACCAGCCCCAGCATTTT
.	.	TRBJ2-7	TRBV20-1	11	CSAQLGGGQYF	TGCAGTGCCCAATTAGGGGGTGGGCAGTACTTC
.	TRBD1	TRBJ1-2	TRBV25-1	15	CASSERGQTYYGYTF	TGTGCCAGCAGTGAAAGGGGACAGACTTACTATGGCTACACCTTC
.	TRBD1	TRBJ2-7	TRBV28	15	CASSLEAARGYEQYF	TGTGCCAGCAGTCTAGAGGCCGCCAGGGGGTACGAGCAGTACTTC
.	.	TRBJ1-5	TRBV9	16	CASSVDGGTGNQPQHF	TGTGCCAGCAGCGTAGACGGAGGTACGGGCAATCAGCCCCAGCATTTT
.	TRBD2	TRBJ2-7	TRBV5-1	15	CASSLVSGRRSEQYF	TGCGCCAGCAGCTTGGTTAGCGGGAGGCGCTCCGAGCAGTACTTC
.	.	TRBJ2-1	TRBV7-3	14	CASSPAEGLYEQFF	TGTGCCAGCAGTCCCGCTGAGGGACTTTATGAGCAGTTCTTC
.	.	TRBJ1-1	TRBV2	13	CASSSEVWAQAFF	TGTGCCAGCAGTTCGGAAGTCTGGGCCCAAGCTTTCTTT
.	.	TRBJ1-6	TRBV5-4	16	CASSSPLGGSNSPLHF	TGTGCCAGCAGCTCCCCCCTCGGGGGGAGCAATTCACCCCTCCACTTT
.	.	TRBJ2-5	TRBV24-1	14	CATSDLGGEETQYF	TGTGCCACCAGTGATTTGGGGGGCGAAGAGACCCAGTACTTC
.	.	TRBJ2-3	TRBV6-5	13	CASNRLKTDTQYF	TGTGCCAGCAACCGACTAAAGACAGATACGCAGTATTTT
.	TRBD1	TRBJ1-6	TRBV5-4	14	CASSVDRGNSPLHF	TGTGCCAGCAGCGTCGACAGGGGAAATTCACCCCTCCACTTT
.	TRBD2	TRBJ2-7	TRBV10-3	14	CAIRGLAGSYEQYF	TGTGCCATCAGGGGACTAGCGGGATCCTACGAGCAGTACTTC
.	.	TRBJ2-1	TRBV7-6	17	CASSLNFRTLLYNEQFF	TGTGCCAGCAGCTTAAACTTTCGCACCCTTTTATACAATGAGCAGTTCTTC
.	.	TRBJ1-2	TRBV6-2/TRBV6-3	14	CASSLQRTYGGYTF	TGTGCCAGCAGCCTACAGCGGACTTATGGGGGCTACACCTTC
.	.	TRBJ2-3	TRBV30	14	CAWGTEVSTDTQYF	TGTGCCTGGGGGACTGAAGTTAGCACAGATACGCAGTATTTT
.	.	TRBJ2-2	TRBV6-5	15	CASSRPGVGRGELFF	TGTGCCAGCAGTAGACCGGGGGTAGGTAGGGGGGAGCTGTTTTTT
.	.	TRBJ1-5	TRBV19	16	CASSIDEGWGNQPQHF	TGTGCCAGTAGTATAGATGAGGGTTGGGGCAATCAGCCCCAGCATTTT
.	.	TRBJ2-7	TRBV2	14	CASSPEVGPYEQYF	TGTGCCAGCAGTCCCGAGGTAGGTCCGTACGAGCAGTACTTC
.	.	TRBJ2-7	TRBV20-1	11	CSATRAPGQYF	TGCAGTGCTACGCGGGCCCCGGGGCAGTACTTC
few	.	TRBJ1-1	TRBV6-5	14	CASSYSGGNTEAFF	TGTGCCAGCAGTTACTCAGGGGGGAACACTGAAGCTTTCTTT
few	.	TRBJ1-2	TRBV27	13	CASSLRGGYGYTF	TGTGCCAGCAGTTTGCGCGGTGGCTATGGCTACACCTTC
.	.	TRBJ2-1	TRBV27	15	CATVGRGLIYNEQFF	TGTGCCACAGTGGGGAGAGGCTTGATCTACAATGAGCAGTTCTTC
.	.	TRBJ2-3	TRBV7-2	14	CASSLARTADTQYF	TGTGCCAGCAGCTTAGCGAGGACTGCAGATACGCAGTATTTT
.	.	TRBJ1-1	TRBV10-1	14	CASSESSQGTEAFF	TGCGCCAGCAGTGAGTCGTCCCAGGGCACTGAAGCTTTCTTT
.	.	TRBJ1-1	TRBV7-3	15	CASSPFALSGTEAFF	TGTGCCAGCAGCCCCTTCGCGTTAAGCGGAACTGAAGCTTTCTTT
.	TRBD1	TRBJ1-1	TRBV4-1	15	CASSQRGQGASEAFF	TGCGCCAGCAGCCAAAGGGGGCAGGGGGCGAGTGAAGCTTTCTTT
.	.	TRBJ2-7	TRBV19	13	CASTGVGSYEQYF	TGTGCCAGTACCGGGGTAGGCTCCTACGAGCAGTACTTC
.	TRBD2	TRBJ2-1	TRBV4-1	17	CASSQDVRLAIHNEQFF	TGCGCCAGCAGCCAAGATGTCCGACTAGCGATACACAATGAGCAGTTCTTC
.	.	TRBJ2-2	TRBV7-6	18	CASSPKMTNNRGTGELFF	TGTGCCAGCAGCCCCAAGATGACAAACAATCGGGGCACCGGGGAGCTGTTTTTT
.	.	TRBJ2-2	TRBV30	16	CAWSVLHQGGTGELFF	TGTGCCTGGAGTGTACTCCATCAGGGGGGAACCGGGGAGCTGTTTTTT
.	.	TRBJ1-6	TRBV13	16	CASSLGRPGVDSPLHF	TGTGCCAGCAGCTTAGGACGGCCAGGGGTAGATTCACCCCTCCACTTT
.	.	TRBJ2-7	TRBV19	15	CASSARSGVGYEQYF	TGTGCCAGTAGTGCCCGATCAGGGGTGGGATACGAGCAGTACTTC
.	.	TRBJ1-3	TRBV19	15	CASSIDLNTGNTIYF	TGTGCCAGTAGTATAGATCTCAACACTGGAAACACCATATATTTT
.	.	TRBJ2-7	TRBV14	14	CASSNRRGPYEQYF	TGTGCCAGCAGCAATAGGCGGGGACCCTACGAGCAGTACTTC
.	TRBD2	TRBJ2-5	TRBV6-5	12	CASRGLALTQYF	TGTGCCAGCAGGGGACTAGCCTTGACCCAGTACTTC
.	TRBD2	TRBJ2-3	TRBV5-1	20	CASSPHIPGLAGGNTDTQYF	TGCGCCAGCAGCCCGCACATACCGGGACTAGCGGGAGGGAACACAGATACGCAGTATTTT
.	TRBD2	TRBJ2-7	TRBV28	18	CASSSPRGSGYSSYEQYF	TGTGCCAGCAGTTCCCCTAGAGGTAGCGGGTACAGCTCCTACGAGCAGTACTTC
once	.	TRBJ1-3	TRBV28	15	CASSLPQGSRNTIYF	TGTGCCAGCAGTTTACCCCAGGGAAGTCGAAACACCATATATTTT
.	.	TRBJ1-1	TRBV2	12	CASRLDQGEAFF	TGTGCCAGCAGATTGGATCAGGGTGAAGCTTTCTTT